Each of the 24 T cell receptor beta chains below was sequenced from the same sample in a study of cytomegalovirus exposure and HLA in healthy donors. PCR employed 60 Vbeta and 13 Jbeta primers. The method was immunoSEQ multiplex PCR; TCRdb's version includes in-frame clones alone and lacks a portion of them. The data contain 40,000 to 55,000 clones, about 70% of them singletons. Sequenced input: PBMCs. The origin of the receptors is a man aged 25-45 years in good health and CMV-seronegative.

The rearrangement links TRBV27 to TRBJ2-2; 7 bases agree with TRBD2. From germline, CDR1 is MNHEY and CDR2 SMNVEV (reference sequence). The J segment lost 3 bases and the V segment lost 5 bases, leaving 9 bases of the junction unmatched. The CDR3 runs to 16 residues. The CDR3 spells CASSLSSGPYTGELFF. As DNA, the CDR3 is TGTGCCAGCAGTCTTTCTAGCGGTCCCTACACCGGGGAGCTGTTTTTT.

The V call is TRBV6-1, the J call TRBJ2-7; tentatively, D is TRBD2 (6 bases). Trimming took 2 bases from V and 5 from J, leaving 16 bases between them. Germline V lookup: CDR1 MNHNS, CDR2 SASEGT. This CDR3 has 15 amino acids. CDR3 sequence: CASSERRDSGNEQYF. The CDR3 coding sequence is TGTGCCAGCAGTGAAAGGCGGGATAGCGGAAACGAGCAGTACTTC.

The chain couples TRBV5-1 to TRBJ2-7, with 10 positions matching TRBD1. CDR3 size: 15 residues. Germline trimming cut 3 bases from V and 3 bases from J; bases unmatched to any gene: 6. Germline-derived CDR1 and CDR2 are SGHRS and YFSETQ. The DNA of the CDR3 is TGCGCCAGCAGCTCGACATGGGACAGGGGCTACGAGCAGTACTTC. Translating gives CASSSTWDRGYEQYF.

The CDR3 sequence: CASSIFVSTDTQYF. As DNA, the CDR3 is TGTGCCAGTAGTATCTTTGTAAGCACAGATACGCAGTATTTT. The J gene is TRBJ2-3, the V gene TRBV19, with D unresolved. V was trimmed by 3 bases and J by 0 bases, leaving 7 bases between them. The CDR3 contains 14 residues. Germline V gene lookup returns CDR1 LNHDA and CDR2 SQIVND (reference sequence).

The V call is TRBV5-6, the J call TRBJ2-7; D remains unclear. V was cut by 1 base and J by 0 bases, with 11 bases left in between. The CDR3 loop spans 15 amino acids. The germline V gene encodes CDR1 SGHDT and CDR2 YYEEEE. CDR3 in amino acids: CASSLRQANSYEQYF. CDR3 in DNA: TGTGCCAGCAGCTTGAGGCAGGCCAACTCCTACGAGCAGTACTTC.

CDR3 bases: TGTGCCAGCAGCTTTGGTACTACCTACGAGCAGTACTTC. Its translation is CASSFGTTYEQYF. The chain employs TRBV7-2 and TRBJ2-7; no definite D call. V dropped 3 bases and J dropped 2 bases, with 8 bases sitting between them. Germline V gene data show CDR1 as SGHTA and CDR2 as FQGNSA. The CDR3 runs to 13 residues.

The rearrangement joins TRBV4-1 to TRBJ2-2; 14 positions agree with TRBD2. V was pared by 1 base and J by 6 bases, with 13 bases of the junction left unmatched. Germline V gives CDR1 MGHRA, CDR2 YSYEKL. The CDR3 consists of 20 residues. CDR3 sequence reads: CASSQVVWGLAGAKAGELFF. The DNA for the CDR3 is TGCGCCAGCAGCCAAGTAGTATGGGGACTAGCGGGAGCGAAAGCCGGGGAGCTGTTTTTT.

The chain combines TRBV7-9 with TRBJ2-7; D might be TRBD2 (5 bases). The V gene lost 9 bases and the J gene lost 2 bases, with 20 bases spanning the gap. Germline V gene data show CDR1 as SEHNR and CDR2 as FQNEAQ (reference sequence). CDR3 length: 15 amino acids. CDR3 protein: CASGTRAVLPYEQYF. DNA of the CDR3: TGTGCCAGTGGCACGAGGGCAGTCCTGCCCTACGAGCAGTACTTC.

This chain connects TRBV4-2 to TRBJ2-1; 7 bases agree with TRBD1. CDR1 is LGHNA, CDR2 YNFKEQ, per germline. The CDR3 is made up of 15 amino acids. The V and J ends lost 2 bases and 10 bases, in that order; junction bases with no gene match: 11. As DNA, the CDR3 is TGTGCCAGCAGCCAACACATACGGGACAGTTTGGAGCAGTTCTTC. Protein product: CASSQHIRDSLEQFF.

The genes are TRBV5-4 and TRBJ2-1; 8 bases are a match to TRBD2. CDR1 and CDR2 from the germline V gene are SGHNT and YYREEE (reference sequence). The junction had 14 bases not matched to a gene; V was cut back by 7 bases and J by 5 bases. The CDR3 contains 16 residues. The CDR3 reads CASSLGLATTNNEQFF. The CDR3 DNA reads TGTGCCAGCTCCCTCGGACTAGCAACAACCAACAATGAGCAGTTCTTC.

This clone was seen a few times. The V call is TRBV5-7, the J call TRBJ2-7; D remains unclear. TRBV5-7 is given ORF status, its function remaining uncertain. The V end was cut by 4 bases, the J end by 3 bases, with 14 bases between. This CDR3 is 14 amino acids long. The CDR3 spells CASSLITTNYEQYF. CDR3 in DNA: TGTGCCAGCAGCCTGATTACTACTAACTACGAGCAGTACTTC.

This rearrangement joins TRBV6-5 to TRBJ2-7, with 8 bases that match TRBD2. The CDR3 has 14 residues. V lost 5 bases, J lost 0 bases, and 3 bases stayed unmatched. In germline, CDR1 is MNHEY, CDR2 SVGAGI. CDR3 sequence (DNA): TGTGCCAGCAGTCTAGCGGGTCCCTCCTACGAGCAGTACTTC. This gives the protein CASSLAGPSYEQYF.

V gene TRBV11-3 combines with J gene TRBJ2-2; D uncertain. The germline V gene has CDR1 SGHNT and CDR2 YENEEA. The V end lost 1 base, the J end lost 7 bases, and 10 bases lay between the germline ends. The CDR3 length is 14 residues. CDR3: CASSLGFSYGELFF. CDR3 nucleotides: TGTGCCAGCAGCTTAGGGTTTAGCTACGGGGAGCTGTTTTTT.

This chain uses TRBV7-8 with TRBJ1-1, with 7 nucleotides matching TRBD1. V lost 2 bases, J lost 1 base, and 4 bases stayed unmatched. There are 15 residues in the CDR3. From germline, CDR1 is SGHVS and CDR2 FQNEAQ. The CDR3, as DNA: TGTGCCAGCAGCTTAATTGGGACAGCGAACACTGAAGCTTTCTTT. Its translation is CASSLIGTANTEAFF.

The chain links TRBV23-1 to TRBJ2-1, with D possibly matching TRBD1 (6 bases). TRBV23-1 has ORF status, its function being uncertain. Trimming took off 7 bases at V and 5 bases at J, with 18 bases between the two ends. The CDR3 length is 15 residues. The chain's CDR3 is CASTEGTTYNNEQFF. The DNA for the CDR3 is TGCGCCAGCACCGAGGGGACAACTTATAACAATGAGCAGTTCTTC.

J is TRBJ2-5 and V is TRBV19, with D possibly being TRBD2 (5 bases). The CDR3 is 15 amino acids. Germline V gives CDR1 LNHDA, CDR2 SQIVND (reference sequence). V lost 3 bases and J 5 bases, leaving 16 bases between the germline ends. This CDR3 is CASSMEAGRMETQYF. The CDR3 DNA follows: TGTGCCAGTAGTATGGAGGCGGGCAGGATGGAGACCCAGTACTTC.

This clone was detected once. The CDR3 sequence: CASSAAGRVDEQYF. CDR3 DNA sequence: TGTGCCAGCAGTGCAGCAGGGAGGGTCGACGAGCAGTACTTC. The chain is built from TRBV25-1 and TRBJ2-7; 7 nucleotides line up with TRBD2. CDR1 and CDR2 from the germline V gene are MGHDK and SYGVNS. V lost 4 bases and J lost 5; bases outside the gene matches: 8. This CDR3 has 14 amino acids.

This chain joins TRBV7-9 and TRBJ1-2; D not certain. CDR1 is SEHNR, CDR2 FQNEAQ, per germline (reference sequence). The CDR3 length is 11 residues. Trimming removed 3 bases at V and 7 bases at J, with 6 bases between. CDR3 sequence: CASSFRGGYTF. The CDR3 DNA is TGTGCCAGCAGCTTCCGGGGTGGCTACACCTTC.

The chain links TRBV6-1 to TRBJ2-7; TRBD1 aligns across 7 bases. Per the germline V gene, CDR1 is MNHNS and CDR2 is SASEGT. This CDR3 is built from 17 residues. V was clipped by 1 base and J by 0 bases; unmatched bases: 9. CDR3 in amino acids: CASSEGPKTGSSYEQYF. The CDR3, as DNA: TGTGCCAGCAGTGAAGGCCCCAAGACAGGGAGCTCCTACGAGCAGTACTTC.

The gene calls are TRBV27 and TRBJ2-3; tentatively, D is TRBD2 (6 bases). This CDR3 is built from 16 residues. Per the germline V gene, CDR1 is MNHEY and CDR2 is SMNVEV (reference sequence). The V gene lost 0 bases and the J gene lost 0 bases, with 10 bases spanning the gap. The CDR3 reads CASSLSGSGSTDTQYF. DNA for the CDR3: TGTGCCAGCAGTTTATCGGGAAGCGGGAGCACAGATACGCAGTATTTT.

The chain links TRBV5-4 to TRBJ2-3; possible D gene TRBD2, 5 bases. Germline loops: CDR1 SGHNT, CDR2 YYREEE (reference sequence). The V gene lost 1 base and the J gene lost 0 bases, with 12 bases spanning the gap. The length of the CDR3 is 16 residues. CDR3 sequence (DNA): TGTGCCAGCAGCTTGTGGCTAGCCTCTAGCACAGATACGCAGTATTTT. This translates into CASSLWLASSTDTQYF.

In its sample, this clone was seen a few times. The chain combines TRBV5-1 with TRBJ2-3; D gene ambiguous. Germline CDR1 SGHRS, CDR2 YFSETQ. With 2 bases removed from V and 2 bases from J, the gap between germline ends came to 9 bases. The CDR3 sequence is 14 residues long. This CDR3 is CASSFERPTDTQYF. CDR3 coding DNA: TGCGCCAGCAGCTTTGAGCGCCCCACAGATACGCAGTATTTT.

The chain has TRBV7-6 and TRBJ2-7; D possibly corresponds to TRBD1 (5 bases). V dropped 5 bases and J dropped 6 bases, with 14 bases sitting between them. The CDR3 has 13 residues. CDR1 SGHVS and CDR2 FNYEAQ come from the germline V gene. CDR3 in DNA: TGTGCCAGCAGCCGTTTTTGGGGCGTCGAGCAGTACTTC. Encoded protein: CASSRFWGVEQYF.

Only a few counts were recorded for this clone. The chain has TRBV6-5 and TRBJ1-6, with 7 nucleotides matching TRBD1. Germline values: CDR1 MNHEY, CDR2 SVGAGI. The CDR3 runs to 14 residues. V shed 6 bases and J 7 bases; nucleotides not matched to a gene: 6. The CDR3 reads CASRPTGWNSPLHF. CDR3 nucleotide sequence: TGTGCCAGCAGGCCGACAGGGTGGAATTCACCCCTCCACTTT.